These 15 T cell receptor beta chains originate from one sample sequenced in a study of CD8 T cells in Susac syndrome (dated by TCRdb to the late 2010s). Libraries were constructed by the immunoSEQ multiplex PCR assay. RNA was extracted using the RNeasy kit, and about 0.5 to 1 ug of the RNA was reverse transcribed with random hexamers. TCRdb's own reprocessing of the public reads used fastp at Q25 and MiXCR and kept productive beta chains. Identical CDR3 protein sequences are pooled into one entry, listed with their most common genes and DNA. The sample data list about 190,000 distinct CDR3 sequences, and about 93% of these were observed just once. The ten largest clones represent approximately 0.1% of the sample. Sequences were obtained from CD4+ T cells from PBMCs. The receptors here all came from a human donor in good health.

The V and J genes are TRBV20-1 and TRBJ2-3, with TRBD1 identical over 9 bases. V gave up 3 bases and J gave up 0 bases; unmatched junction bases: 4. This CDR3 has 15 amino acids. Germline V gene lookup returns CDR1 DFQATT and CDR2 SNEGSKA (reference sequence). CDR3 region: CSARAGQGSTDTQYF. In DNA, the CDR3 is TGCAGTGCTAGGGCCGGACAGGGGAGCACAGATACGCAGTATTTT.

The V and J genes are TRBV20-1 and TRBJ2-3; either TRBD1 or TRBD2 may supply D (5 bases each). This CDR3 has 12 amino acids. Trimming removed 6 bases at V and 5 bases at J, with 12 bases between. Germline V gives CDR1 DFQATT, CDR2 SNEGSKA (reference sequence). CDR3 nucleotides: TGCAGTGCAGAGGGGAAGAAAGATACGCAGTATTTT. Its protein product is CSAEGKKDTQYF.

In its sample, this clonotype was seen once. The V and J genes are TRBV6-1 and TRBJ1-2, with unresolved D. Germline lookup yields CDR1 MNHNS and CDR2 SASEGT. V dropped 0 bases and J dropped 6 bases, with 14 bases sitting between them. The CDR3 sequence is 15 residues long. The CDR3 loop reads CASSEAIAGFNGYTF. The CDR3 nucleotides are TGTGCCAGCAGTGAAGCGATCGCCGGGTTCAATGGCTACACCTTC.

This sequence joins TRBV28 and TRBJ1-1, with TRBD1 matching over 11 bases. The CDR3 sequence is 15 residues long. The ends lost 3 bases at V and 5 bases at J; junction bases unmatched: 5. Germline assignment: CDR1 MDHEN and CDR2 SYDVKM. This CDR3 reads CASSFAGQGGTEAFF. CDR3 nucleotides: TGTGCCAGCAGTTTTGCGGGACAGGGGGGGACTGAAGCTTTCTTT.

The rearrangement joins TRBV13 to TRBJ1-6; 7 nucleotides align to TRBD1. The CDR3 is 14 residues long. Germline CDR1 PRHDT, CDR2 FYEKMQ (reference sequence). J lost 7 bases, V lost 4 bases, and 4 bases had no gene match. CDR3 nucleotide sequence: TGTGCCAGCAGCTCTCGGGACAGCAATTCACCCCTCCACTTT. It encodes CASSSRDSNSPLHF.

This chain connects TRBV3-1 to TRBJ1-2; weak D call: TRBD1 (5 bases). Trimming pared 0 bases from V and 4 bases from J, leaving 6 bases between. Germline lookup yields CDR1 LGHDT and CDR2 YNNKEL (reference sequence). This CDR3 is built from 13 residues. Here the CDR3 DNA reads TGTGCCAGCAGCCAAGAAGGGGCCTATGGCTACACCTTC. It yields the protein CASSQEGAYGYTF.

This sequence joins TRBV7-2 and TRBJ2-5, with D perhaps given as TRBD1 or TRBD2 (5 bases each). The V gene lost 5 bases and the J gene lost 4 bases, with 14 bases spanning the gap. The CDR3 consists of 14 residues. The germline gives CDR1 SGHTA, CDR2 FQGNSA. CDR3: CASSRSRDGETQYF. The CDR3 DNA follows: TGTGCCAGCAGCCGATCCAGGGACGGAGAGACCCAGTACTTC.

The chain couples TRBV7-8 to TRBJ2-7; 7 bases fit TRBD2. This CDR3 region has 16 residues. CDR1 SGHVS and CDR2 FQNEAQ come from the germline V gene. V lost 6 bases and J lost 0; bases outside the gene matches: 11. CDR3 in amino acids: CASSSRGVPSSYEQYF. The DNA of the CDR3 is TGTGCCAGCAGTTCCCGGGGGGTGCCTAGCTCCTACGAGCAGTACTTC. Using reference TRBV7-8 and TRBJ2-7 for the parts outside the CDR3, the full variable domain is GAGVSQSPRYKVAKRGQDVALRCDPISGHVSLFWYQQALGQGPEFLTYFQNEAQLDKSGLPSDRFFAERPEGSVSTLKIQRTQQEDSAVYLCASSSRGVPSSYEQYFGPGTRLTVT.

V and J are TRBV2 and TRBJ1-2, with a possible D match to TRBD1 (6 bases). Looked up from germline, CDR1 is SNHLY and CDR2 is FYNNEI. The V gene lost 4 bases and the J gene lost 6 bases, with 12 bases spanning the gap. The CDR3 runs 13 residues. The CDR3 loop is CASSVLQGNGYTF. CDR3 bases: TGTGCCAGCAGTGTCTTACAGGGAAATGGCTACACCTTC.

V usage is TRBV27 and J usage is TRBJ1-4; a weak D match, TRBD1 (5 bases). This CDR3 is 15 amino acids long. Germline V gene lookup returns CDR1 MNHEY and CDR2 SMNVEV (reference sequence). V was cut by 4 bases and J by 8 bases, with 17 bases left in between. The chain's CDR3 is CASSSLGLGGEKLFF. CDR3 DNA sequence: TGTGCCAGCAGTTCATTGGGGCTGGGAGGGGAAAAACTGTTTTTT.

J is TRBJ1-2 and V is TRBV27; tentative D call: TRBD1 (6 bases). This CDR3 region has 15 residues. V was clipped by 5 bases and J by 2 bases, with 15 bases between them. Germline CDR1 is MNHEY and CDR2 is SMNVEV (reference sequence). The CDR3 sequence: CASSPYTGLNYGYTF. The CDR3 coding sequence is TGTGCCAGCAGTCCCTATACAGGGCTGAACTATGGCTACACCTTC.

The chain has TRBV28 and TRBJ2-6; TRBD1 matches at 7 bases. The germline CDR1 and CDR2 sequences are MDHEN and SYDVKM. V dropped 5 bases and J dropped 0; count of bases not matched to a gene: 7. The CDR3 has 17 amino acids. DNA of the CDR3: TGTGCCAGCAGTGGGCAGGACAGGCGCTCTGGGGCCAACGTCCTGACTTTC. It yields the protein CASSGQDRRSGANVLTF.

A word on this clonotype: Because the CDR3's place on the DNA is in doubt, the DNA is left out and the CDR3 is given as listed by TCRdb. This chain uses TRBV30 with TRBJ2-7; TRBD1, the D gene given by the table, was not confirmed from the DNA. Germline lookup yields CDR1 GTSNPN and CDR2 SVGIG (reference sequence). The CDR3 spans 15 amino acids, including both terminal residues. The CDR3: CAWRRAGTASYEQYF.

The gene calls are TRBV6-2 or TRBV6-3 and TRBJ2-7, with 9 bases fitting TRBD1. Germline values: CDR1 MNHEY, CDR2 SVGEGT. The CDR3 totals 14 residues. The V segment lost 3 bases and the J segment 6 bases; nucleotides outside the gene matches: 6. CDR3 sequence reads: CASSYRGQGGEQYV. CDR3 coding DNA: TGTGCCAGCAGTTATCGGGGACAGGGCGGCGAGCAGTACGTC.

The gene calls are TRBV30 and TRBJ1-1; D may be TRBD1 (5 bases). V was trimmed by 2 bases and J by 4 bases, leaving 11 bases between them. From germline, CDR1 is GTSNPN and CDR2 SVGIG (reference sequence). This CDR3 is built from 13 residues. CDR3 protein: CAWSWGGVTEAFF. The CDR3 DNA sequence: TGTGCCTGGAGTTGGGGGGGGGTCACTGAAGCTTTCTTT.